These 16 T cell receptor beta chains originate from one sample sequenced in a study of blood T cells in healthy people across ages. A second PCR, run for about 7 to 11 cycles, used a sample-barcoded 5' primer plus a J-beta primer mix. TCRdb analysed the 5' RACE reads with MiXCR anew, one entry per CDR3 protein. The table shows about 1.1 million distinct CDR3 sequences, with 35% to 45% occurring only once. Sequenced sample: blood. The receptors were sampled from a man younger than 35 in good health.

Only a few counts were recorded for this clonotype. This sequence joins TRBV7-3 and TRBJ2-2; a weak D match, TRBD1 (6 bases). Trimming left V 5 bases short and J 1 base short, with 17 bases between. CDR3 length: 17 amino acids. The germline V gene encodes CDR1 SGHTA and CDR2 FQGTGA. The CDR3 protein is CASSATGYFMNTGELFF. The CDR3 DNA reads TGTGCCAGCAGCGCCACAGGGTACTTTATGAACACCGGGGAGCTGTTTTTT.

The chain carries TRBV6-5 and TRBJ2-5, with TRBD2 as a possible D gene (6 bases). The V gene lost 0 bases and the J gene lost 11 bases, with 13 bases spanning the gap. The CDR3 consists of 13 residues. In germline, CDR1 is MNHEY, CDR2 SVGAGI. The CDR3 sequence: CASSYSRGGEQYF. DNA of the CDR3: TGTGCCAGCAGTTACTCGCGGGGTGGTGAGCAGTACTTC.

This clonotype occurred once. The rearrangement joins TRBV6-1 to TRBJ2-1; D is undetermined. This CDR3 is built from 12 residues. V was pared by 2 bases and J by 15 bases, with 14 bases between. CDR1 and CDR2 (germline): MNHNS, SASEGT. The CDR3 DNA reads as TGTGCCAGCAGTGAAATGACTTCGGATTCGTTCTTC. It translates to CASSEMTSDSFF.

This chain joins TRBV7-2 and TRBJ2-3; possible D gene TRBD1, 7 bases. This CDR3 is built from 14 residues. The ends were cut back, 5 bases at V and 6 bases at J, with 15 bases in the middle. The germline CDR1 and CDR2 sequences are SGHTA and FQGNSA. CDR3 amino acids: CASSVPTGTDTQYF. CDR3 sequence (DNA): TGTGCCAGCAGCGTGCCGACAGGGACTGATACGCAGTATTTT.

The chain couples TRBV27 to TRBJ2-5; 10 bases map to TRBD2. The CDR3 covers 21 residues. After removal of 6 bases from V and 4 bases from J, the junction contained 26 bases not matched to a gene. The V gene's germline CDR1 is MNHEY and CDR2 SMNVEV (reference sequence). The CDR3 sequence is CASSTFSGGLTRSPIGETQYF. CDR3 sequence (DNA): TGTGCCAGCAGCACCTTTAGCGGGGGGTTGACCCGTAGCCCCATTGGAGAGACCCAGTACTTC.

The chain is built from TRBV20-1 and TRBJ1-5, with D hard to call. CDR1 DFQATT and CDR2 SNEGSKA come from the germline V gene (reference sequence). The CDR3 has 13 amino acids. The V gene lost 0 bases and the J gene lost 5 bases, with 8 bases spanning the gap. Here the CDR3 reads CSARDFLDQPQHF. The CDR3 DNA sequence: TGCAGTGCTAGAGATTTCTTGGATCAGCCCCAGCATTTT.

This clonotype was seen only once. The V gene is TRBV7-9, the J gene TRBJ2-1; 12 nucleotides agree with TRBD1. The germline V gene has CDR1 SEHNR and CDR2 FQNEAQ (reference sequence). V shed 1 base, J shed 9 bases, and the junction held 7 bases outside the gene matches. The CDR3 covers 16 residues. DNA for the CDR3: TGTGCCAGCAGCTTAGGACCGGGACAGGGGGCTGGTGAGCAGTTCTTC. Protein sequence: CASSLGPGQGAGEQFF.

The chain employs TRBV20-1 and TRBJ1-4; D is uncertain. The CDR3 sequence is 14 residues long. Between the trimmed V and J ends, which lost 0 bases and 8 bases, there was a span of 13 bases. Germline V gene sequence: CDR1 DFQATT, CDR2 SNEGSKA (reference sequence). The CDR3 DNA is TGCAGTGCTAGAGATCATCAAATACGGGAAAAACTGTTTTTT. Translating gives CSARDHQIREKLFF.

The chain links TRBV5-1 to TRBJ1-1; D gene ambiguous. Per the germline V gene, CDR1 is SGHRS and CDR2 is YFSETQ. V lost 1 base and J 3 bases, leaving 13 bases between the germline ends. CDR3 length: 15 residues. The CDR3 reads CASSLNLGRDTEAFF. DNA for the CDR3: TGCGCCAGCAGCTTGAACCTCGGACGGGACACTGAAGCTTTCTTT.

The J gene is TRBJ2-1, the V gene TRBV2; 10 bases line up with TRBD2. CDR3 length: 12 residues. J was trimmed by 8 bases and V by 7 bases; bases with no gene match: 2. The germline V gene has CDR1 SNHLY and CDR2 FYNNEI. The CDR3 coding sequence is TGTGCCAGCAAGGGGACTAGCGATGAGCAGTTCTTC. Its protein product is CASKGTSDEQFF.

The chain joins TRBV7-9 to TRBJ2-3, with 8 positions matching TRBD1. The CDR3 is made up of 17 amino acids. V was pared by 10 bases and J by 2 bases, with 17 bases of the junction left unmatched. Germline V gene data show CDR1 as SEHNR and CDR2 as FQNEAQ (reference sequence). The CDR3 DNA reads as TGTGCCAACATCCCCTGGACAGGGCAATCTAACACAGATACGCAGTATTTT. Protein sequence: CANIPWTGQSNTDTQYF.

The chain recombines TRBV4-2 with TRBJ1-1; the D gene is possibly TRBD1 (6 bases). From germline, CDR1 is LGHNA and CDR2 YNFKEQ. CDR3 length: 13 amino acids. Between the trimmed V and J ends, which lost 5 bases and 10 bases, there was a span of 17 bases. CDR3 coding DNA: TGTGCCAGCAGCAATTACAGGGAAGGTGTAGCTTTCTTT. Encoded protein: CASSNYREGVAFF.

In DNA, the CDR3 is TGTGCCAGCAGTTTAAATACCCAAACCTACAATGAGCAGTTCTTC. Its protein product is CASSLNTQTYNEQFF. V gene TRBV12-3 or TRBV12-4 combines with J gene TRBJ2-1; D is uncertain. The V end lost 2 bases, the J end lost 2 bases, and 10 bases lay between the germline ends. The CDR3 runs to 15 residues.

This rearrangement joins TRBV6-1 to TRBJ1-2; D might be TRBD1 (5 bases). The germline V gene encodes CDR1 MNHNS and CDR2 SASEGT. The CDR3 totals 15 residues. Trimming cost V 7 bases and J 2 bases, with 17 bases left between them. The CDR3 coding sequence is TGTGCCAGCACCTTCTCCGGGACCGAGAACTATGGCTACACCTTC. Residues: CASTFSGTENYGYTF.

The chain combines TRBV6-6 with TRBJ1-4, with 9 bases that match TRBD1. The length of the CDR3 is 16 residues. Germline V gene data show CDR1 as MNHNY and CDR2 as SVGAGI (reference sequence). Trimming removed 5 bases from V and 7 bases from J; junction bases left unmatched: 11. CDR3 nucleotides: TGTGCCAGCAGTCTACTGCCCGGGACAGGGAGTGAAAAACTGTTTTTT. Protein product: CASSLLPGTGSEKLFF.

In its sample, this clonotype was seen once. The genes are TRBV12-3 or TRBV12-4 and TRBJ1-1; D is ambiguous. Trimming left V 6 bases short and J 7 bases short, with 18 bases between. This CDR3 spans 14 amino acids. The CDR3 here is CASSSGEGSCEAFF. As DNA, the CDR3 is TGTGCCAGCAGCTCCGGCGAGGGCAGTTGTGAAGCTTTCTTT.